The 30 T cell receptor beta chains below come from one sample, sequenced in a study of CD8 T cells in Susac syndrome. 0.5 to 1 ug RNA was reverse transcribed with random hexamers. TCRdb called the immunoSEQ multiplex PCR reads again in MiXCR, with one record for every CDR3 protein. Here the sample spans some 130,000 distinct CDR3 sequences, more than 85% being singletons. Sample: CD8+ T cells from PBMCs. These TCRs come from a human donor with Susac syndrome.

The chain is built from TRBV27 and TRBJ2-3; 10 bases agree with TRBD1. CDR3 length: 15 amino acids. Germline lookup yields CDR1 MNHEY and CDR2 SMNVEV (reference sequence). After removal of 5 bases from V and 4 bases from J, the junction contained 6 bases not matched to a gene. The CDR3 loop reads CASSLPGQGSDTQYF. The CDR3 DNA reads TGTGCCAGCAGTCTACCGGGACAGGGGTCAGATACGCAGTATTTT.

The rearrangement uses TRBV20-1 and TRBJ1-5; tentatively, D is TRBD1 (5 bases). Germline lookup yields CDR1 DFQATT and CDR2 SNEGSKA (reference sequence). The CDR3 spans 18 residues. V lost 3 bases to trimming and J lost 0 bases, with 21 bases between them. CDR3 in amino acids: CSASSNWGRARSNQPQHF. CDR3 bases: TGCAGTGCTAGCTCCAACTGGGGGAGGGCCCGTAGCAATCAGCCCCAGCATTTT.

The rearrangement uses TRBV30 and TRBJ2-7; D could derive from TRBD1 or TRBD2 (5 bases each). CDR3 length equals 16 residues. Per germline, CDR1 GTSNPN and CDR2 SVGIG (reference sequence). Trimming pared 4 bases from V and 6 bases from J, leaving 25 bases between. This chain's CDR3 is CAWKWRWDVSPSEQYF. In nucleotides, the CDR3 is TGTGCCTGGAAATGGCGGTGGGACGTCAGTCCCTCCGAGCAGTACTTC.

Comment on this clonotype: At one end the junction does not follow the germline gene, possibly because of a read error. The chain links TRBV30 to TRBJ1-5, with D unresolved. The V gene's germline CDR1 is GTSNPN and CDR2 SVGIG (reference sequence). The CDR3 is 12 residues long. The CDR3 DNA is TGTGCCTGGACCCGGGAGGGTCAGCTCCAGCATTTT. Translation gives CAWTREGQLQHF.

This chain connects TRBV9 to TRBJ2-2; TRBD2 aligns across 10 bases. This CDR3 is 16 amino acids long. The V gene's germline CDR1 is SGDLS and CDR2 YYNGEE. Trimming at V came to 3 bases and at J to 1 base, leaving 3 bases not matched to a gene. The CDR3 DNA reads as TGTGCCAGCAGCGCCCGACTAGCGGGGAACACCGGGGAGCTGTTTTTT. It codes for CASSARLAGNTGELFF.

V usage is TRBV7-8 and J usage is TRBJ2-1, with D possibly being TRBD1 or TRBD2 (7 bases each). Trimming shortened V by 5 bases and J by 8 bases, and 19 bases separated the two germline ends. Germline values: CDR1 SGHVS, CDR2 FQNEAQ. CDR3 size: 15 residues. CDR3 coding DNA: TGTGCCAGCAGCAAAACCCCGACAGGGAGGGATGAGCAGTTCTTC. As protein: CASSKTPTGRDEQFF.

This clonotype has just one count. The chain employs TRBV6-5 and TRBJ2-5; 7 bases are a match to TRBD1. The J segment lost 6 bases and the V segment lost 7 bases, leaving 14 bases of the junction unmatched. The CDR3 extends over 15 amino acids. Germline lookup yields CDR1 MNHEY and CDR2 SVGAGI. The CDR3 DNA sequence: TGTGCCAGCAACATAGGACAGGCGCCGTTAAAGACCCAGTACTTC. Amino acids: CASNIGQAPLKTQYF.

J is TRBJ2-3 and V is TRBV5-4; 7 nucleotides agree with TRBD2. The CDR3 loop spans 14 amino acids. Germline CDR1 and CDR2: SGHNT and YYREEE (reference sequence). Trimming cost V 6 bases and J 2 bases; bases outside gene matches: 6. The DNA of the CDR3 is TGTGCCAGCACCTCGGGACTACACACAGATACGCAGTATTTT. This translates into CASTSGLHTDTQYF.

The rearrangement uses TRBV9 and TRBJ2-1; TRBD2 aligns across 9 bases. The trim removed 4 bases at V and 0 bases at J, leaving 2 bases unmatched. Germline assignment: CDR1 SGDLS and CDR2 YYNGEE. The CDR3 length is 15 residues. The CDR3 bases are TGTGCCAGCAGCCCTAGCGGGACCTCCTACAATGAGCAGTTCTTC. Translating it yields CASSPSGTSYNEQFF.

This chain joins TRBV7-2 and TRBJ2-1, with 10 bases aligning to TRBD2. CDR1 and CDR2 (germline): SGHTA, FQGNSA. Trimming at V came to 4 bases and at J to 8 bases, leaving 11 bases not matched to a gene. There are 16 residues in the CDR3. CDR3 protein: CASSSPAASGSHEQFF. The CDR3 region has the DNA TGTGCCAGCAGCTCCCCCGCGGCTAGCGGGAGCCATGAGCAGTTCTTC.

This chain joins TRBV6-1 and TRBJ2-7; TRBD1 matches at 11 bases. The CDR3 is made up of 18 amino acids. V lost 7 bases and J lost 2; bases outside the gene matches: 16. Germline V gene data show CDR1 as MNHNS and CDR2 as SASEGT. The CDR3 loop is CASKRTPWGQGEAYEQYF. The CDR3 DNA is TGTGCCAGCAAACGAACACCGTGGGGACAGGGGGAAGCCTACGAGCAGTACTTC.

The V and J genes are TRBV7-2 and TRBJ2-3, with a tentative D call TRBD2 (6 bases). CDR1 is SGHTA, CDR2 FQGNSA, per germline. Between the trimmed V and J ends, which lost 5 bases and 6 bases, there was a span of 15 bases. This CDR3 has 14 amino acids. CDR3 DNA: TGTGCCAGCAGCCCCGTGGCGGGGAGGGATACGCAGTATTTT. This codes for CASSPVAGRDTQYF.

J is TRBJ2-1 and V is TRBV29-1, with 8 bases that match TRBD2. CDR1 and CDR2 (germline): SQVTM, ANQGSEA. CDR3 size: 15 residues. Germline trimming cut 4 bases from V and 1 base from J; bases unmatched to any gene: 6. The CDR3 loop is CSVGPLAGSYNEQFF. CDR3 bases: TGCAGCGTTGGGCCCCTAGCGGGTTCCTACAATGAGCAGTTCTTC.

The chain has TRBV9 and TRBJ2-4, with 8 nucleotides matching TRBD2. CDR3 length: 12 residues. Germline V gene sequence: CDR1 SGDLS, CDR2 YYNGEE. V lost 4 bases and J lost 9; bases outside the gene matches: 3. The CDR3 DNA sequence: TGTGCCAGCAGCCCGGGGGGGGTCATTCAGTACTTC. Its translation: CASSPGGVIQYF. Full variable domain (missing parts from reference TRBV9 and TRBJ2-4): DSGVTQTPKHLITATGQRVTLRCSPRSGDLSVYWYQQSLDQGLQFLIQYYNGEERAKGNILERFSAQQFPDLHSELNLSSLELGDSALYFCASSPGGVIQYFGAGTRLSVL.

This chain links TRBV2 with TRBJ2-7; the D gene could be TRBD1 or TRBD2 (5 bases each). Germline CDR1 and CDR2: SNHLY and FYNNEI. The germline V and J ends were trimmed by 3 bases and 3 bases, with 9 bases remaining between them. This CDR3 contains 13 residues. CDR3: CASSDEGFYEQYF. Here the CDR3 DNA reads TGTGCCAGCAGTGACGAGGGGTTCTACGAGCAGTACTTC.

This clonotype was recorded a few times. The V and J genes are TRBV7-9 and TRBJ1-1; no reliable D call. V was trimmed by 2 bases and J by 6 bases, leaving 4 bases between them. This CDR3 is 11 amino acids long. The germline V gene encodes CDR1 SEHNR and CDR2 FQNEAQ (reference sequence). CDR3 nucleotides: TGTGCCAGCAGCTTATTGGCTGAAGCTTTCTTT. Protein: CASSLLAEAFF.

This chain connects TRBV9 to TRBJ2-7; 8 positions agree with TRBD2. CDR3 length: 16 residues. V trimming: 3 bases; J trimming: 3 bases; junction bases outside the gene matches: 11. Germline V lookup: CDR1 SGDLS, CDR2 YYNGEE. The DNA of the CDR3 is TGTGCCAGCAGCGCAACGGGGGGGGCCCACTACTACGAGCAGTACTTC. This translates into CASSATGGAHYYEQYF.

The chain employs TRBV3-1 and TRBJ2-1; a weak D match, TRBD2 (6 bases). Germline V CDR1 and CDR2: LGHDT, YNNKEL (reference sequence). The CDR3 runs 12 residues. Trimming stripped 5 bases from V and 15 bases from J, with 17 bases between. In DNA form, the CDR3 reads TGTGCCAGCAGCTCAGAACCGGGACTTTGGTTCTTC. Its protein is CASSSEPGLWFF.

The chain is built from TRBV7-2 and TRBJ2-7, with D uncertain. Trimming removed 1 base at V and 4 bases at J, with 8 bases between. CDR3 length: 13 residues. Germline V gives CDR1 SGHTA, CDR2 FQGNSA. CDR3: CASSLELGYEQYF. The CDR3 DNA follows: TGTGCCAGCAGCTTAGAGCTGGGGTACGAGCAGTACTTC.

The chain joins TRBV4-1 to TRBJ2-5, with a possible D match to TRBD1 (6 bases). The CDR3 spans 13 residues. Germline-derived CDR1 and CDR2 are MGHRA and YSYEKL. V shed 3 bases and J shed 5 bases, with 10 bases lying between them. The CDR3 loop is CASSQGAGETQYF. In nucleotides, the CDR3 is TGCGCCAGCAGCCAGGGGGCTGGGGAGACCCAGTACTTC.

The chain is built from TRBV7-2 and TRBJ1-1, with D uncertain. Trimming removed 5 bases from V and 3 bases from J, with 7 bases in between. Per the germline V gene, CDR1 is SGHTA and CDR2 is FQGNSA. The CDR3 totals 12 residues. The CDR3 loop reads CASSPGYTEAFF. The CDR3 bases are TGTGCCAGCAGCCCCGGGTACACTGAAGCTTTCTTT.

In DNA, the CDR3 is TGTGCCACCAGCAGAGATCTGGACGGCTACGAGCAGTACTTC. Translating it yields CATSRDLDGYEQYF. The V call is TRBV15, the J call TRBJ2-7; D not resolved. Germline V gene data show CDR1 as LNHNV and CDR2 as YYDKDF (reference sequence). The germline V and J ends were trimmed by 0 bases and 3 bases, with 9 bases remaining between them. The CDR3 length is 14 residues.

The chain combines TRBV4-1 with TRBJ2-7; 10 bases align to TRBD2. There are 15 residues in the CDR3. J was trimmed by 4 bases and V by 4 bases; bases with no gene match: 7. Per germline, CDR1 MGHRA and CDR2 YSYEKL. Here the CDR3 reads CASSPTSGELYEQYF. The CDR3 coding sequence is TGCGCCAGCAGCCCAACTAGCGGGGAGCTATACGAGCAGTACTTC.

This chain joins TRBV5-1 and TRBJ1-1, with 7 bases matching TRBD1. Germline loops: CDR1 SGHRS, CDR2 YFSETQ. V shed 6 bases, J shed 7 bases, and the junction held 3 bases outside the gene matches. The CDR3 runs 11 residues. DNA of the CDR3: TGCGCCAGCACAGGGGGAGATGAAGCTTTCTTT. It specifies CASTGGDEAFF.

The rearrangement links TRBV28 to TRBJ2-7; 8 positions match TRBD2. Germline CDR1 and CDR2: MDHEN and SYDVKM. The CDR3 contains 15 residues. J gave up 4 bases and V 5 bases, and 10 bases lay outside the gene matches. CDR3 nucleotides: TGTGCCAGCAGTGGGGGACTAGAACCCTATTACGAGCAGTACTTC. Amino acids: CASSGGLEPYYEQYF.

The chain uses TRBV29-1 and TRBJ1-2; D remains ambiguous. V lost 3 bases and J lost 1, with 9 bases in between. Germline V lookup: CDR1 SQVTM, CDR2 ANQGSEA. CDR3 length equals 13 residues. The CDR3 spells CSVELGNNYGYTF. CDR3 DNA: TGCAGCGTTGAGCTCGGGAATAACTATGGCTACACCTTC.

The chain combines TRBV6-5 with TRBJ1-1, with 9 nucleotides matching TRBD1. Germline loops: CDR1 MNHEY, CDR2 SVGAGI. This CDR3 spans 19 amino acids. The V gene end was trimmed by 2 bases and the J gene end by 0 bases; junction bases not matched to a gene: 13. CDR3 bases: TGTGCCAGCAGTTACCCTACACCTCTTGGGACAGGGATGAACACTGAAGCTTTCTTT. Translating gives CASSYPTPLGTGMNTEAFF.

J is TRBJ2-2 and V is TRBV6-5, with 12 bases fitting TRBD2. There are 19 residues in the CDR3. After removal of 4 bases from V and 4 bases from J, the junction contained 13 bases not matched to a gene. Germline lookup yields CDR1 MNHEY and CDR2 SVGAGI. The CDR3 sequence: CASSFAIELAGGGTGELFF. The CDR3 DNA reads as TGTGCCAGCAGTTTCGCCATAGAACTAGCGGGAGGAGGCACCGGGGAGCTGTTTTTT.

The chain employs TRBV14 and TRBJ2-1; TRBD1 is a possible D gene (6 bases). The V gene's germline CDR1 is SGHDN and CDR2 FVKESK. Trimming took off 0 bases at V and 2 bases at J, with 8 bases between the two ends. CDR3 length: 15 residues. The CDR3 loop reads CASSQDTGTYNEQFF. The CDR3 coding sequence is TGTGCCAGCAGCCAAGATACAGGGACCTACAATGAGCAGTTCTTC.

V usage is TRBV24-1 and J usage is TRBJ2-1; tentative D call: TRBD2 (5 bases). In germline, CDR1 is KGHDR, CDR2 SFDVKD. CDR3 length: 14 residues. The V and J ends lost 4 bases and 0 bases respectively, with 6 bases between them. This CDR3 reads CATSDEGSYNEQFF. CDR3 nucleotides: TGTGCCACCAGTGACGAGGGCTCCTACAATGAGCAGTTCTTC.